This TCR beta chain was sequenced in a study of Ad26.COV2.S vaccination and SARS-CoV-2 variants (dated by TCRdb to the early 2020s). Study-wide context: Vaccine-arm donors were drawn from COV1001, a multicentre, randomized, double-blind, placebo-controlled phase I-IIa trial of Ad26.COV2.S in healthy adults. TCRbeta repertoire sequencing was used to assess the specificity and breadth of SARS-CoV-2-reactive T cell receptors after Ad26.COV2.S vaccination. Investigators remained blinded to trial group allocation during experiments and outcome assessment. Participants in the trial were split at random into five groups of five each, receiving low-dose or high-dose Ad26.COV2.S once or twice, or else placebo on both occasions. Ad26.COV2.S was administered intramuscularly at 5 x 10^10 or 1 x 10^11 viral particles, either as a single shot or as two shots given 56 days apart. The TCR-sequenced set comprised around 32 samples: some 19 Ad26.COV2.S vaccine recipients, 5 placebo recipients and 8 SARS-CoV-2 convalescent individuals. Study-wide conclusions, independent of this receptor: After vaccination, spike-specific CD8+ and CD4+ T cell responses were reported to show substantial breadth. Non-spike TCR breadth was comparable between vaccine and placebo recipients, consistent with the vaccine containing only spike. According to the authors, total T cell responses may have been underestimated by the TCR breadth and depth analyses. The study lacked the statistical power to compare responses across vaccine doses or regimens. Spike-specific TCR breadth was higher in Ad26.COV2.S recipients than in placebo recipients (P = 0.0014).

Regarding this clone: Its antigen remains undetermined. Base qualities are missing; no much larger clone stands one base away.

The treatment or condition label corresponds to: roughly 20 received Ad26.COV2.S at low or high dose, single or two shots; about 5 received placebo; per-sample allocation not given. Repertoires of vaccine and placebo recipients were sequenced from samples taken on day 63 after the first injection. In Cohort 1b, about two dozen adults aged 18-55 years were enrolled at a single site in Boston, USA, between 29 July and 7 August 2020. Ad26.COV2.S was a replication-incompetent adenovirus type 26 vector expressing a prefusion-stabilized SARS-CoV-2 spike protein from the original Wuhan strain. The immunoSEQ Assay was used to sequence TCRbeta CDR3 regions. After extraction, genomic DNA underwent amplification by bias-controlled multiplex PCR, followed by high-throughput sequencing. In the authors' own workflow: To quantify the absolute abundance of each unique TCRbeta CDR3 region, sequences were collapsed and filtered. T cell fraction was estimated by normalizing TCRbeta template counts to usable DNA, with usable DNA measured through amplification of reference genes found in all nucleated cells. Repertoire TCRs were annotated as SARS-CoV-2-specific by exact matching of V gene, CDR3 amino acid sequence and J gene to a known reactive TCR set. The reference SARS-CoV-2 TCR set came from MIRA and was filtered for enrichment in COVID-19-positive ImmuneCODE repertoires, removing public or cross-reactive TCRs. Drawing on the MIRA antigens, annotated TCRs were analysed further at the level of specific ORF or position within ORF. Breadth was defined as the number of annotated unique rearrangements divided by the total number of unique productive rearrangements, and depth was defined as the summed frequency of the annotated unique rearrangements. Group comparisons of TCR breadth used two-sided Wilcoxon rank-sum tests. TCRdb holds this immuneACCESS table with in-frame rearrangements only. Some clones are missing; in checked studies, unresolved V genes explain under half, and the rest has no known cause. Clonal size and the V and J genes are those of that table, whereas D and trimming came from the DNA. The sample table lists 300,000 to 400,000 clones, around 83% of them with a count of one. 1.5% to 2.5% of the sample comes from the top ten.

Relative to germline, V is 4 bases shorter and J is 2 bases shorter, with 15 bases between their ends. The CDR3, cysteine through phenylalanine, is 16 amino acids long. Just the 48-base CDR3 DNA is kept, in frame starting at base 1. Based on the germline V gene, the CDR1 and CDR2 sequences are MDHEN and SYDVKM. The chain links TRBV28 with TRBJ1-5; 5 matching bases give a weak D call of TRBD1. Sequenced here: peripheral blood, sampled in a trial of Ad26.COV2.S vaccine versus placebo. This clonotype was obtained from a person aged 18-65 years who received the Ad26.COV2.S COVID-19 vaccine or a placebo. The CDR3 reads CASSSPGGWGNQPQHF. In nucleotide form, the sequence is TGTGCCAGCAGTTCCCCGGGGGGGTGGGGCAATCAGCCCCAGCATTTT.